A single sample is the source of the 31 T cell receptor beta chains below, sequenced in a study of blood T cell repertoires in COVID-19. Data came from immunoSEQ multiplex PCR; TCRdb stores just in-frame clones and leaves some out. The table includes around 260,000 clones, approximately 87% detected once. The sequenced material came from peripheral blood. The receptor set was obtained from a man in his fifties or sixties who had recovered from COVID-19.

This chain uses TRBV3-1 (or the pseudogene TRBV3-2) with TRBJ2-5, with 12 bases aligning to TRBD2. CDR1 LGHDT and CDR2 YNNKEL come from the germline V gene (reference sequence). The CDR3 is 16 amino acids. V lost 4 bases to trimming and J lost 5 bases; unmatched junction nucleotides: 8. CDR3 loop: CASSRPTSGGPETQYF. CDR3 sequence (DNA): TGTGCCAGCAGCCGCCCGACTAGCGGGGGCCCGGAGACCCAGTACTTC.

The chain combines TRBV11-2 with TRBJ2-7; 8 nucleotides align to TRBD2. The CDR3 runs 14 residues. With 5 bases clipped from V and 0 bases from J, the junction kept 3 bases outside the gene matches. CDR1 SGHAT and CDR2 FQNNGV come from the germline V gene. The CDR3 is CASSLTSVSYEQYF. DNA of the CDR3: TGTGCCAGCAGCCTGACTAGCGTCTCCTACGAGCAGTACTTC.

The CDR3 DNA reads TGTGCCAGCAGCTCAGCGGGCGGGAGCCCCCGAGAGCAGTTCTTC. This translates into CASSSAGGSPREQFF. This chain uses TRBV7-2 with TRBJ2-1, with 7 bases lining up with TRBD2. The germline gives CDR1 SGHTA, CDR2 FQGNSA. J was trimmed by 10 bases and V by 4 bases; bases with no gene match: 13. The CDR3 sequence is 15 residues long.

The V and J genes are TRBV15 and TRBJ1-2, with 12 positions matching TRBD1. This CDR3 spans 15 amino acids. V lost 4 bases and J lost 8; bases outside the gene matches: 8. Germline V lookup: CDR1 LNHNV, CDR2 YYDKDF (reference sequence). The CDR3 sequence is CATSTRDRGREGYTF. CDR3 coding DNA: TGTGCCACCAGCACCCGGGACAGGGGGCGCGAGGGCTACACCTTC.

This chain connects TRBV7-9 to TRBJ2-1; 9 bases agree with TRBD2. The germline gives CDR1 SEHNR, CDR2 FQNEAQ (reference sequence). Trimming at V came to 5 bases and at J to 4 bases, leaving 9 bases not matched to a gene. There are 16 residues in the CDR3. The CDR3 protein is CASSGRGGAVYNEQFF. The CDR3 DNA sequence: TGTGCCAGCAGCGGCCGCGGGGGGGCGGTATACAATGAGCAGTTCTTC. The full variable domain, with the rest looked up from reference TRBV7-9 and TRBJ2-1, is DTGVSQNPRHKITKRGQNVTFRCDPISEHNRLYWYRQTLGQGPEFLTYFQNEAQLEKSRLLSDRFSAERPKGSFSTLEIQRTEQGDSAMYLCASSGRGGAVYNEQFFGPGTRLTVL.

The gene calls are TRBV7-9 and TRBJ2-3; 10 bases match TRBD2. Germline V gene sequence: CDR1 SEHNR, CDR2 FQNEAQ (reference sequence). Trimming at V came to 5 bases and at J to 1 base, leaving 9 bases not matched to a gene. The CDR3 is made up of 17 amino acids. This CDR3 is CASSPRPSGSGTDTQYF. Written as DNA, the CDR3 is TGTGCCAGCAGCCCCCGTCCTAGCGGGAGTGGCACAGATACGCAGTATTTT.

DNA for the CDR3: TGTGCCAGCAGCTTAGCCAGGGCAAACACCGGGGAGCTGTTTTTT. Its translation: CASSLARANTGELFF. J is TRBJ2-2 and V is TRBV11-2; the D gene is possibly TRBD1 (5 bases). The germline V and J ends were trimmed by 1 base and 2 bases, with 8 bases remaining between them. Germline-derived CDR1 and CDR2 are SGHAT and FQNNGV. CDR3 length: 15 amino acids.

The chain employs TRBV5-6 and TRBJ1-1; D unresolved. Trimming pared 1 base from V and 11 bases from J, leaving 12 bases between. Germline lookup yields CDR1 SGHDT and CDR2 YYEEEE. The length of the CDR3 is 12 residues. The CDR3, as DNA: TGTGCCAGCAGCTTGATAGGGAGAAATGCTTTCTTT. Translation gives CASSLIGRNAFF.

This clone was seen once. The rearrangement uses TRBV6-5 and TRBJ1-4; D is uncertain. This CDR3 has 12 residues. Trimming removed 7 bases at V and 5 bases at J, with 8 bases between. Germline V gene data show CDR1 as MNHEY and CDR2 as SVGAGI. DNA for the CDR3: TGTGCCAGCAATACGGTCAATGAAAAACTGTTTTTT. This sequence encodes CASNTVNEKLFF.

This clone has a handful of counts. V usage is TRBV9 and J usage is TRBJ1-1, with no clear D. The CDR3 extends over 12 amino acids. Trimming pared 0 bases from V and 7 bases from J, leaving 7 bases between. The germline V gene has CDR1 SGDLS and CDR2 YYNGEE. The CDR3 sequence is CASSVGASEAFF. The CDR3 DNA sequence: TGTGCCAGCAGCGTAGGGGCCAGTGAAGCTTTCTTT.

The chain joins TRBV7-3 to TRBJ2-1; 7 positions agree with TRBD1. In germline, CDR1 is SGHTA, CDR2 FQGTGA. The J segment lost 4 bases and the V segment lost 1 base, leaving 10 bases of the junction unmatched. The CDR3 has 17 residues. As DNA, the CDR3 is TGTGCCAGCAGCTTAATGGTCCAGGACAGGCGGTACAATGAGCAGTTCTTC. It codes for CASSLMVQDRRYNEQFF.

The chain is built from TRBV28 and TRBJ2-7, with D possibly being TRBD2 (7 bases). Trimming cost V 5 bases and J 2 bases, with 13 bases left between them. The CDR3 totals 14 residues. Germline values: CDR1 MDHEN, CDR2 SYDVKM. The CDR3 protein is CASSPGGPPYEQYF. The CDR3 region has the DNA TGTGCCAGCAGTCCGGGGGGCCCACCCTACGAGCAGTACTTC.

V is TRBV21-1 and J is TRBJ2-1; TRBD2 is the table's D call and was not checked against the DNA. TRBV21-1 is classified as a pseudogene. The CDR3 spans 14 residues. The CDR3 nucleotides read TGTGCCAGCAGCTCGACTGGGGGGGAAGGGGAGCAGTTCTTC. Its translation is CASSSTGGEGEQFF.

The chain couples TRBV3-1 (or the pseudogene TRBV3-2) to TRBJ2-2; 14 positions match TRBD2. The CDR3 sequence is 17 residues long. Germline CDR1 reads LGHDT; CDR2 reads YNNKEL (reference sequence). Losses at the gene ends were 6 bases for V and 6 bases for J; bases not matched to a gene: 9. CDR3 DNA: TGTGCCAGCAGTTCGCCCGGGACTAGCGGGAGATCCGGGGAGCTGTTTTTT. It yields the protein CASSSPGTSGRSGELFF.

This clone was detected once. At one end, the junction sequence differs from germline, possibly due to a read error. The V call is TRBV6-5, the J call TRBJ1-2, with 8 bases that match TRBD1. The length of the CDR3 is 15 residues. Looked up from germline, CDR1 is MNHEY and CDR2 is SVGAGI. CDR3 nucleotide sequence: TGTGCCAGCAGTGACTCCCAGGGGGCTGGCTATGGCTACACCTTC. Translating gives CASSDSQGAGYGYTF.

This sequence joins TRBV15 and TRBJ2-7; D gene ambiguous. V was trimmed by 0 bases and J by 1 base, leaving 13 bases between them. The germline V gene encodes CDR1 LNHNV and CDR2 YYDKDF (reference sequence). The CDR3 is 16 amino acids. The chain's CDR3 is CATSRDRAGQSYEQYF. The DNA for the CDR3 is TGTGCCACCAGCAGAGATCGAGCAGGCCAGTCCTACGAGCAGTACTTC.

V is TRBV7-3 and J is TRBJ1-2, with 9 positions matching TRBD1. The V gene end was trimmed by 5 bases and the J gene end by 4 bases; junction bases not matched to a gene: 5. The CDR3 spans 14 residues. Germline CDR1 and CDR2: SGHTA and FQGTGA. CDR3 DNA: TGTGCCAGCAGCCCCCGGGACAGGGTCTATGGCTACACCTTC. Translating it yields CASSPRDRVYGYTF.

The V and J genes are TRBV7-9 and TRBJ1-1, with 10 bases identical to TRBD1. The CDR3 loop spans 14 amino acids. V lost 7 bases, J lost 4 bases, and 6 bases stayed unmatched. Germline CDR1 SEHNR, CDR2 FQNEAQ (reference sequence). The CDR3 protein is CASKLGQGTTEAFF. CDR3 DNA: TGTGCCAGCAAACTGGGACAGGGGACCACTGAAGCTTTCTTT.

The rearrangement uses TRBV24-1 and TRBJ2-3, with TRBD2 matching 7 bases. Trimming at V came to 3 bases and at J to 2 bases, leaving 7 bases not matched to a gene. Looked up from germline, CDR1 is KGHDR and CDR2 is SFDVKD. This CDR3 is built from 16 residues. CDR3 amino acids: CATSDPRGRLTDTQYF. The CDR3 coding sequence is TGTGCCACCAGTGATCCGCGCGGGAGACTCACAGATACGCAGTATTTT.

The CDR3 is CASSELGAVNQPQHF. As DNA, the CDR3 is TGTGCCAGCAGTGAACTGGGGGCAGTCAATCAGCCCCAGCATTTT. V is TRBV2 and J is TRBJ1-5, with D possibly matching TRBD1 (6 bases). The V end lost 2 bases, the J end lost 3 bases, and 11 bases lay between the germline ends. From germline, CDR1 is SNHLY and CDR2 FYNNEI. The CDR3 runs to 15 residues.

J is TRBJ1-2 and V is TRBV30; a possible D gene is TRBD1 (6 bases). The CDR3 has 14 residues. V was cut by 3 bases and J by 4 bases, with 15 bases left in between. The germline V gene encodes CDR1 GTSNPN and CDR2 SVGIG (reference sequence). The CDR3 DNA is TGTGCCTGGAGCTCCGGGGGGCAGGCCTATGGCTACACCTTC. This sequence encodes CAWSSGGQAYGYTF.

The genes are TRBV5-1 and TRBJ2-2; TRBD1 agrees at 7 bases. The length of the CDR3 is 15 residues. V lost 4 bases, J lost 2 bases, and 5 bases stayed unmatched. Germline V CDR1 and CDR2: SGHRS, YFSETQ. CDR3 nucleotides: TGCGCCAGCAGCCTCGGGACAGTCAACACCGGGGAGCTGTTTTTT. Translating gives CASSLGTVNTGELFF.

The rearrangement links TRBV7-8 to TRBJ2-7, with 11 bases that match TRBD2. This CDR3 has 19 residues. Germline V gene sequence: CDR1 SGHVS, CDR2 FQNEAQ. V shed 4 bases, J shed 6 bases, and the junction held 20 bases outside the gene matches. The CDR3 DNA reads TGTGCCAGCAGCTCGCCGGGACAAGCAAGACTAGCGGGACGCGGCGAGCAGTACTTC. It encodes CASSSPGQARLAGRGEQYF.

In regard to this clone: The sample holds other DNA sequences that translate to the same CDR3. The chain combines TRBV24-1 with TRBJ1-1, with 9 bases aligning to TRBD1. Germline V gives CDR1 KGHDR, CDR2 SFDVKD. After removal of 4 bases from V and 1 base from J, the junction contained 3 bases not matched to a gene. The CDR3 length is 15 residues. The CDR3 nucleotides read TGTGCCACCAGTGACCCGGGACAGGGGAACACTGAAGCTTTCTTT. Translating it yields CATSDPGQGNTEAFF.

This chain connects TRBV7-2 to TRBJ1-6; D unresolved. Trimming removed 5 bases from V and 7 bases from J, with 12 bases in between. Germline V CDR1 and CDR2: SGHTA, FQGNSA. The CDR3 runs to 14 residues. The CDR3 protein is CASSPDTINSPLHF. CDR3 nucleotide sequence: TGTGCCAGCAGCCCCGACACGATAAATTCACCCCTCCACTTT.

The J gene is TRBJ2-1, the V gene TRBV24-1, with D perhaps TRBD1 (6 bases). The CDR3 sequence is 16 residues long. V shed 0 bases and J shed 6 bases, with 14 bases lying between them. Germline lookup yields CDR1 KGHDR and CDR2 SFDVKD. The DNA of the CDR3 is TGTGCCACCAGTGATTTGTCAGGGGAGCCGGGCAATGAGCAGTTCTTC. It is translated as CATSDLSGEPGNEQFF.

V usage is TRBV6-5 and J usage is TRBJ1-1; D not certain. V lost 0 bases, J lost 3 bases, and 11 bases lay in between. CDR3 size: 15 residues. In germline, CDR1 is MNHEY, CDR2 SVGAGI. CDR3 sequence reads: CASSYSIVSHTEAFF. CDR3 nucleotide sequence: TGTGCCAGCAGTTACTCAATAGTAAGCCACACTGAAGCTTTCTTT.

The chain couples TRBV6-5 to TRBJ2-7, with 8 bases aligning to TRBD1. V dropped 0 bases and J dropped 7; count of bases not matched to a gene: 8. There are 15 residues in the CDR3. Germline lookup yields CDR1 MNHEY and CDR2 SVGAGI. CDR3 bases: TGTGCCAGCAGTTACTCCTTGCAGGGGGCTTGGGAGCAGTACTTC. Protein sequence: CASSYSLQGAWEQYF.

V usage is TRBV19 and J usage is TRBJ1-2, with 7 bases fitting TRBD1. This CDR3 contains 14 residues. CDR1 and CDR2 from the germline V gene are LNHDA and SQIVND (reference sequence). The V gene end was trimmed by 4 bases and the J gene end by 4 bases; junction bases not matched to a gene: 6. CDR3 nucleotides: TGTGCCAGTAGTACCGGGACAGTGATCTATGGCTACACCTTC. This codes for CASSTGTVIYGYTF.

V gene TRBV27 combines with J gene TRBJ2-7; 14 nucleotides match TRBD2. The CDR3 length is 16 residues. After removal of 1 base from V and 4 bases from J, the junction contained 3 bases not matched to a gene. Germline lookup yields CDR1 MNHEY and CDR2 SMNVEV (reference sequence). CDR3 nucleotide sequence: TGTGCCAGCAGTTTATTGGGGACTAGCGGGAGTTACGAGCAGTACTTC. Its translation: CASSLLGTSGSYEQYF.

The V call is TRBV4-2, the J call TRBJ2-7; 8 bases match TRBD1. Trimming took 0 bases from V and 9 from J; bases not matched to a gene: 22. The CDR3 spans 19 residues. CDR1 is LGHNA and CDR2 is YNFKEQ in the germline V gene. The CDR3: CASSQDSRGQVRGPGVQYF. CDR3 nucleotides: TGTGCCAGCAGCCAAGATAGTAGGGGACAGGTCAGGGGACCAGGGGTGCAGTACTTC.